The rows below give T cell receptor beta chains drawn from one sample of a study of T cell responses to AZD1222 COVID-19 vaccine. TCRdb's table, derived via immunoSEQ multiplex PCR, lists solely in-frame clones and lacks some. Here the sample spans about 95,000 clones, less than 90% being singletons. Here the sequenced sample was peripheral blood, taken on day 0 of AZD1222 vaccination. These receptors were obtained from an adult in good health. CDR3s include the opening cysteine and the closing phenylalanine or tryptophan. The order of the fields is V gene, D gene, CDR3 length, J gene, clone size, CDR3 protein, CDR3 DNA. D genes are given only for firm matches. The size of a clone is reported for some rows only, either as once, few or many, or as a class for expanded clones.

TRBV20-1	.	11	TRBJ1-1	once	CSAKRGTEAFF	TGCAGTGCAAAGAGGGGCACTGAAGCTTTCTTT
TRBV4-3	TRBD1	15	TRBJ1-1	.	CASSQEGQANTEAFF	TGCGCCAGCAGCCAAGAGGGACAGGCGAACACTGAAGCTTTCTTT
TRBV2	TRBD2	14	TRBJ2-1	.	CASRRLAGYNEQFF	TGTGCCAGCAGACGACTAGCGGGGTACAATGAGCAGTTCTTC
TRBV24-1	.	13	TRBJ1-5	.	CATRGNSNQPQHF	TGTGCCACCCGGGGGAATAGCAATCAGCCCCAGCATTTT
TRBV7-7	.	13	TRBJ1-1	.	CASSEDRNTEAFF	TGTGCTAGCAGCGAGGACAGGAACACTGAAGCTTTCTTT
TRBV24-1	.	12	TRBJ2-1	.	CATSVAGKEQFF	TGTGCCACTAGTGTTGCCGGTAAAGAGCAGTTCTTC
TRBV27	.	16	TRBJ2-3	.	CASSLSGAGGTDTQYF	TGTGCCAGCAGTTTATCGGGCGCGGGTGGCACAGATACGCAGTATTTT
TRBV6-1	.	17	TRBJ1-1	.	CASSEGAYGLSNTEAFF	TGTGCCAGCAGTGAAGGGGCGTATGGACTCTCGAACACTGAAGCTTTCTTT
TRBV5-4	.	15	TRBJ2-1	.	CASSSKTGVRNEQFF	TGTGCCAGCAGCTCCAAGACAGGTGTCCGTAATGAGCAGTTCTTC
TRBV15	.	14	TRBJ2-7	.	CATSRPSFTYEQYF	TGTGCCACCAGCAGACCTAGTTTTACCTACGAGCAGTACTTC
TRBV29-1	TRBD2	11	TRBJ2-5	.	CSAAGFETQYF	TGCAGCGCAGCGGGGTTTGAGACCCAGTACTTC
TRBV5-4	TRBD1	18	TRBJ2-5	.	CASSSVMFAGQGTETQYF	TGTGCCAGCAGCTCTGTAATGTTCGCGGGACAGGGGACGGAGACCCAGTACTTC
TRBV28	TRBD1	15	TRBJ2-7	.	CASSSTDRGHDEQYF	TGTGCCAGCAGTTCTACAGACAGGGGGCACGACGAGCAGTACTTC
TRBV4-1	.	13	TRBJ2-7	once	CASSPLANYEQYF	TGCGCCAGCAGCCCATTGGCCAACTACGAGCAGTACTTC
TRBV9	.	15	TRBJ1-4	.	CASSVTAGTNEKLFF	TGTGCCAGCAGCGTAACGGCAGGGACTAATGAAAAACTGTTTTTT
TRBV10-3	.	13	TRBJ1-3	.	CAISAGVGNTIYF	TGTGCCATCAGTGCGGGGGTCGGAAACACCATATATTTT
TRBV6-2/TRBV6-3	.	14	TRBJ1-6	once	CASSYEAGHSPLHF	TGTGCCAGCAGTTACGAGGCAGGTCATTCACCCCTCCACTTT
TRBV19	.	15	TRBJ1-5	.	CASSIWGSYNEPQHF	TGTGCCAGTAGTATCTGGGGCAGCTACAATGAGCCCCAGCATTTT
TRBV18	.	15	TRBJ2-1	.	CASSPYRDSYNEQFF	TGTGCCAGCTCACCATACAGGGACTCCTACAATGAGCAGTTCTTC
TRBV5-1	TRBD2	15	TRBJ2-3	once	CASSFTSGAPDTQYF	TGCGCCAGCAGCTTCACTAGCGGGGCGCCAGATACGCAGTATTTT
TRBV18	.	14	TRBJ1-1	.	CASSLRQSNTEAFF	TGTGCCAGCTCACTACGACAGTCGAACACTGAAGCTTTCTTT
TRBV12-3/TRBV12-4	.	13	TRBJ1-5	once	CASSLAYNQPQHF	TGTGCCAGCAGTCTTGCCTATAATCAGCCCCAGCATTTT
TRBV13	TRBD1	16	TRBJ1-6	.	CASSYRQGLQNSPLHF	TGTGCCAGCAGCTACCGACAGGGCTTGCAAAATTCACCCCTCCACTTT
TRBV5-5	.	14	TRBJ2-5	.	CASSYTGTQETQYF	TGTGCCAGCAGCTACACAGGAACTCAAGAGACCCAGTACTTC
TRBV5-4	TRBD2	18	TRBJ2-5	once	CASSLAGTSGGRGETQYF	TGTGCCAGCAGCTTGGCAGGGACTAGCGGGGGTAGGGGAGAGACCCAGTACTTC
TRBV5-6	.	16	TRBJ2-3	.	CASSSVLGAFTDTQYF	TGTGCCAGCAGCTCTGTTCTGGGTGCCTTCACAGATACGCAGTATTTT
TRBV7-6	.	11	TRBJ2-1	.	CASSSSDEQFF	TGTGCCAGCAGCTCGAGTGATGAGCAGTTCTTC
TRBV10-3	.	12	TRBJ2-7	.	CAIGREIYEQYF	TGTGCCATCGGCAGAGAGATCTACGAGCAGTACTTC
TRBV4-1	TRBD2	19	TRBJ2-1	.	CASSLRRLAGGGPYNEQFF	TGCGCCAGCAGCCTGAGGAGACTAGCGGGGGGCGGGCCCTACAATGAGCAGTTCTTC
TRBV3-1/TRBV3-2	.	14	TRBJ1-1	.	CASSQTGSNTEAFF	TGTGCCAGCAGCCAGACAGGTAGTAACACTGAAGCTTTCTTT
TRBV4-1	.	16	TRBJ1-6	.	CASSRGTSSYNSPLHF	TGCGCCAGCAGCCGGGGAACGAGCTCCTATAATTCACCCCTCCACTTT
TRBV3-1/TRBV3-2	TRBD1	15	TRBJ2-7	.	CASSHQDRGSYEQYF	TGTGCCAGCAGCCACCAGGACAGGGGCTCCTACGAGCAGTACTTC
TRBV4-1	.	15	TRBJ1-2	.	CASSSGLFNNYGYTF	TGCGCCAGCAGCTCGGGACTCTTTAATAACTATGGCTACACCTTC
TRBV5-5	TRBD1	12	TRBJ1-1	once	CASSRTGAEAFF	TGTGCCAGCAGCCGTACAGGGGCTGAGGCTTTCTTT
TRBV5-1	.	14	TRBJ1-2	.	CASSLVPGDGGYTF	TGCGCCAGCAGCTTGGTACCAGGAGATGGTGGCTACACCTTC
TRBV9	TRBD1	16	TRBJ1-1	.	CASSPSLGQGAPEAFF	TGTGCCAGCAGCCCTAGCCTTGGACAGGGGGCGCCGGAAGCTTTCTTT
TRBV19	.	14	TRBJ2-1	.	CASSDRGGAGEQFF	TGTGCCAGTAGTGACAGAGGGGGGGCGGGTGAGCAGTTCTTC
TRBV4-2	TRBD2	15	TRBJ2-1	.	CASSLRSSGDDEQFF	TGTGCCAGCAGCCTCCGCTCTAGCGGGGACGATGAGCAGTTCTTC
TRBV6-5	.	14	TRBJ1-3	.	CASRGGSSGNTIYF	TGTGCCAGCAGGGGAGGGAGCTCTGGAAACACCATATATTTT
TRBV9	.	15	TRBJ2-6	.	CASRGASSGANVLTF	TGTGCCAGCAGAGGAGCTAGCTCTGGGGCCAACGTCCTGACTTTC
TRBV5-6	TRBD1	14	TRBJ1-2	.	CASSFQGAIYGYTF	TGTGCCAGCAGCTTTCAGGGGGCGATCTATGGCTACACCTTC
TRBV5-5	TRBD2	17	TRBJ2-5	.	CASSLGLAGGAQETQYF	TGTGCCAGCAGCTTGGGACTAGCGGGGGGTGCCCAAGAGACCCAGTACTTC
TRBV3-1/TRBV3-2	TRBD1	13	TRBJ1-5	.	CASSPDRDQPQHF	TGTGCCAGCAGCCCAGACAGGGACCAGCCCCAGCATTTT
TRBV7-2	TRBD2	14	TRBJ2-3	.	CASSVSGFTDTQYF	TGTGCCAGCAGCGTTAGCGGGTTCACAGATACGCAGTATTTT
TRBV6-4	TRBD2	15	TRBJ2-3	.	CASSGTSGGADTQYF	TGTGCCAGCAGCGGGACTAGCGGGGGGGCAGATACGCAGTATTTT
TRBV2	TRBD1	15	TRBJ1-4	once	CASSNTGAANEKLFF	TGTGCCAGCAGCAACACAGGGGCAGCTAATGAAAAACTGTTTTTT
TRBV5-1	.	12	TRBJ1-2	.	CASSSGFYGYTF	TGCGCCAGCAGCTCGGGATTCTATGGCTACACCTTC
TRBV4-2	.	13	TRBJ1-5	.	CASSQDWGQPQHF	TGTGCCAGCAGCCAAGATTGGGGACAGCCCCAGCATTTT
TRBV28	.	15	TRBJ2-1	.	CASSLYSASYNEQFF	TGTGCCAGCAGTTTATACAGCGCTTCCTACAATGAGCAGTTCTTC
TRBV4-3	.	15	TRBJ2-1	once	CASSQDGAPYNEQFF	TGCGCCAGCAGCCAAGACGGGGCTCCCTACAATGAGCAGTTCTTC
TRBV10-3	.	13	TRBJ1-1	.	CATQREKNTEAFF	TGTGCCACCCAGAGGGAGAAGAACACTGAAGCTTTCTTT
TRBV18	.	13	TRBJ1-1	.	CASYLAVGTEAFF	TGTGCCAGCTATCTCGCAGTTGGCACTGAAGCTTTCTTT
TRBV30	.	11	TRBJ1-5	.	CAWGRGQPQHF	TGTGCCTGGGGACGTGGACAGCCCCAGCATTTT
TRBV6-5	.	14	TRBJ1-5	.	CASSPRSGDQPQHF	TGTGCCAGCAGTCCGAGGTCGGGGGATCAGCCCCAGCATTTT
TRBV21-1	.	15	TRBJ2-7	.	CASSKQRTGSYEQYF	TGTGCCAGCAGCAAACAGAGGACAGGCTCCTACGAGCAGTACTTC
TRBV7-9	TRBD1	15	TRBJ1-4	.	CASSRRGQGGEKLFF	TGTGCCAGCAGCCGAAGGGGACAGGGAGGTGAAAAACTGTTTTTT
TRBV9	.	15	TRBJ2-1	.	CASSVDQGSYNEQFF	TGTGCCAGCAGCGTAGATCAGGGGTCCTACAATGAGCAGTTCTTC
TRBV6-1	TRBD2	16	TRBJ2-4	.	CASSERGVLAKNIQYF	TGTGCCAGCAGTGAACGGGGGGTTTTAGCCAAAAACATTCAGTACTTC